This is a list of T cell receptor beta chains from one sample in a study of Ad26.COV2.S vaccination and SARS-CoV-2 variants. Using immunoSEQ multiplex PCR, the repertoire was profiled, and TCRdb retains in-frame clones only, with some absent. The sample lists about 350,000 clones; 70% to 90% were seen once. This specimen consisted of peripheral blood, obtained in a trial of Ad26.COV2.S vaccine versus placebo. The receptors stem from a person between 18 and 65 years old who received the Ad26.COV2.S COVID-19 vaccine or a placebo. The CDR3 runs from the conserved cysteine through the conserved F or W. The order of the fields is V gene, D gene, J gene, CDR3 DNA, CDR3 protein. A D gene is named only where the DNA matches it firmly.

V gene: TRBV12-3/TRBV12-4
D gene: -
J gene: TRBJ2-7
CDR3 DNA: TGTGCCAGCCAGGCGGGGCACTACTACGAGCAGTACTTC
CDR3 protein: CASQAGHYYEQYF

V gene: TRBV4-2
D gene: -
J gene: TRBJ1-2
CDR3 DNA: TGTGCCAGCAGCCAAGAGGGGAGACAGGAGTCTTACCCTCCCTATGGCTACACCTTC
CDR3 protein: CASSQEGRQESYPPYGYTF

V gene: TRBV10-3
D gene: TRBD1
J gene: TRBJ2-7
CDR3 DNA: TGTGCCATCAGTGACCGGGACAGGGGACTCTACGAGCAGTACTTC
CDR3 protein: CAISDRDRGLYEQYF

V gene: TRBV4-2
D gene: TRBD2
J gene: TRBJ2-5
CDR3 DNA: TGTGCCAGCAGCCAAGAAGCGGGGGGCTTGGGAGAGACCCAGTACTTC
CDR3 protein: CASSQEAGGLGETQYF

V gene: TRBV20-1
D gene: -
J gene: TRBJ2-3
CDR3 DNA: TGCAGTGCTAGTTTGGGAAATACGCAGTATTTT
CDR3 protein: CSASLGNTQYF

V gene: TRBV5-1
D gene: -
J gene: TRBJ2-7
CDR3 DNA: TGCGCCAGCAGCTTGGACTTGGGAGAGCAGTACTTC
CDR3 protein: CASSLDLGEQYF

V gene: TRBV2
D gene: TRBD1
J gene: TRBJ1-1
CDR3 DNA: TGTGCCAGCAGGGAGGACAGGGCTGGCACTGAAGCTTTCTTT
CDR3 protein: CASREDRAGTEAFF

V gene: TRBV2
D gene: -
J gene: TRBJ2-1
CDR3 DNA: TGTGCCAGCAGTGAGGCATCCAATGAGCAGTTCTTC
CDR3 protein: CASSEASNEQFF

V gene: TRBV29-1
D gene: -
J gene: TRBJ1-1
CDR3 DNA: TGCAGCGTTGCAGGGGTGGCGAACACTGAAGCTTTCTTT
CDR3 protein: CSVAGVANTEAFF

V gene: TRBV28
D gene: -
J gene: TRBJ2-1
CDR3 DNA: TGTGCCAGCAGTTTAACGGGAAATGAGCAGTTCTTC
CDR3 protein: CASSLTGNEQFF

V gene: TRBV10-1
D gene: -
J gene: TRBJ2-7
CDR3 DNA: TGCGCCAGAAGAAAGTACGAGCAGTACTTC
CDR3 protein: CARRKYEQYF

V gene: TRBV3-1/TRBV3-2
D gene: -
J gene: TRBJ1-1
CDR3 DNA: TGTGCCAGCAGCCAAGGAGTTGGGGGGAAAGCTTTCTTT
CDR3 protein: CASSQGVGGKAFF

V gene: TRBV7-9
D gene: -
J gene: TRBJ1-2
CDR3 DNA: TGTGCCAGCAGCTTAGGGAGTTACGGGGATGGCTACACCTTC
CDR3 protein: CASSLGSYGDGYTF

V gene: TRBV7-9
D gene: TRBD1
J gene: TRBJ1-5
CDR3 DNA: TGTGCCAGCAGCCCGGGACAGGGTTTTCAGCCCCAGCATTTT
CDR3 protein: CASSPGQGFQPQHF

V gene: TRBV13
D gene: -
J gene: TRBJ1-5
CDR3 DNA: TGTGCCAGCAGCGAGTCGACAGGAAAATATAGCAATCAGCCCCAGCATTTT
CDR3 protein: CASSESTGKYSNQPQHF